These 17 T cell receptor beta chains came from one sample sequenced in a study of CD4+ T cells in melanoma. The repertoire was sequenced with immunoSEQ multiplex PCR; TCRdb's copy has only in-frame clones and lacks some. The sample consists of approximately 19,000 clones, about 77% of them appearing once. Receptors were obtained from a human donor with melanoma.

V usage is TRBV20-1 and J usage is TRBJ2-3, with D unclear. The germline CDR1 and CDR2 sequences are DFQATT and SNEGSKA (reference sequence). V lost 6 bases and J 5 bases, leaving 9 bases between the germline ends. This CDR3 contains 11 residues. The CDR3 protein is CSAPRRDTQYF. For the CDR3, the DNA is TGCAGTGCCCCACGGCGAGATACGCAGTATTTT.

The rearrangement uses TRBV2 and TRBJ1-2; D is perhaps TRBD1 (5 bases). Trimming stripped 5 bases from V and 7 bases from J, with 17 bases between. The CDR3 is made up of 14 amino acids. Germline CDR1 and CDR2: SNHLY and FYNNEI. The DNA for the CDR3 is TGTGCCAGCAGTTCTGACAGAAGGAGTTTTGGCTACACCTTC. This gives the protein CASSSDRRSFGYTF.

V gene TRBV5-5 combines with J gene TRBJ2-3; D might be TRBD2 (5 bases). Trimming took 4 bases from V and 0 from J, leaving 12 bases between them. Germline V gene data show CDR1 as SGHKS and CDR2 as YYEKEE (reference sequence). The CDR3 has 15 residues. CDR3 region: CASSGVRDSTDTQYF. In DNA, the CDR3 is TGTGCCAGCAGCGGAGTACGGGATAGCACAGATACGCAGTATTTT.

CDR3 loop: CASSMKRGVSYNEQFF. The CDR3 nucleotides read TGTGCCAGTAGTATGAAACGGGGTGTCTCCTACAATGAGCAGTTCTTC. The chain uses TRBV19 and TRBJ2-1; D might be TRBD2 (5 bases). Trimming cost V 3 bases and J 0 bases, with 12 bases left between them. The CDR3 covers 16 residues. Germline V CDR1 and CDR2: LNHDA, SQIVND (reference sequence).

The V and J genes are TRBV10-2 and TRBJ1-1; D unresolved. Trimming cost V 7 bases and J 1 base, with 10 bases left between them. This CDR3 is built from 13 residues. Germline CDR1 and CDR2: WSHSY and SAAADI. The CDR3 nucleotides are TGCGCCAGCAAACGGAATCCGAACACTGAAGCTTTCTTT. Translating gives CASKRNPNTEAFF.

This rearrangement joins TRBV10-2 to TRBJ2-1, with 8 positions matching TRBD2. CDR1 is WSHSY, CDR2 SAAADI, per germline. The V and J ends lost 8 bases and 13 bases, in that order; junction bases with no gene match: 13. The CDR3 has 13 residues. DNA of the CDR3: TGCGCCAGCGCTAGCGGGTTCTCAATGAAACAGTTCTTC. Translated, it gives CASASGFSMKQFF.

The V and J genes are TRBV7-9 and TRBJ1-1; perhaps TRBD1 as D (6 bases). Germline assignment: CDR1 SEHNR and CDR2 FQNEAQ (reference sequence). The V end was cut by 8 bases, the J end by 1 base, with 11 bases between. This CDR3 has 13 residues. The CDR3 nucleotides read TGTGCCAGCGCCAAACAGGGGAACACTGAAGCTTTCTTT. This gives the protein CASAKQGNTEAFF.

The J gene is TRBJ1-5, the V gene TRBV19, with 9 bases that match TRBD1. V lost 5 bases and J lost 3; bases outside the gene matches: 11. The CDR3 runs to 17 residues. The germline gives CDR1 LNHDA, CDR2 SQIVND (reference sequence). CDR3 region: CASSSTPGQGINQPQHF. Here the CDR3 DNA reads TGTGCCAGTAGTTCTACTCCGGGACAGGGAATCAATCAGCCCCAGCATTTT. The entire variable domain, with the rest obtained from reference TRBV19 and TRBJ1-5, is as follows: DGGITQSPKYLFRKEGQNVTLSCEQNLNHDAMYWYRQDPGQGLRLIYYSQIVNDFQKGDIAEGYSVSREKKESFPLTVTSAQKNPTAFYLCASSSTPGQGINQPQHFGDGTRLSIL.

This chain links TRBV20-1 with TRBJ2-1, with 7 bases matching TRBD2. Germline V CDR1 and CDR2: DFQATT, SNEGSKA (reference sequence). The V gene end was trimmed by 5 bases and the J gene end by 10 bases; junction bases not matched to a gene: 5. The CDR3 loop spans 11 amino acids. The CDR3 sequence is CSAGLVREQFF. CDR3 nucleotide sequence: TGCAGTGCTGGACTAGTTCGGGAGCAGTTCTTC.

CDR3 DNA: TGTGCCAGCAGCTTATCCCTTAGTGAAGCTTTCTTT. Its translation is CASSLSLSEAFF. V gene TRBV7-9 combines with J gene TRBJ1-1; unclear D gene. Trimming pared 2 bases from V and 7 bases from J, leaving 8 bases between. CDR1 SEHNR and CDR2 FQNEAQ come from the germline V gene (reference sequence). The CDR3 loop spans 12 amino acids.

The V and J genes are TRBV29-1 and TRBJ1-2; D call uncertain. Germline V gene sequence: CDR1 SQVTM, CDR2 ANQGSEA. This CDR3 has 12 amino acids. The V end was cut by 4 bases, the J end by 2 bases, with 8 bases between. The CDR3: CSVGAGNYGYTF. For the CDR3, the DNA is TGCAGCGTTGGGGCAGGAAACTATGGCTACACCTTC.

This chain uses TRBV5-1 with TRBJ1-6; 10 bases match TRBD1. With 4 bases clipped from V and 10 bases from J, the junction kept 8 bases outside the gene matches. The CDR3 is made up of 15 amino acids. Germline V gene lookup returns CDR1 SGHRS and CDR2 YFSETQ. This chain's CDR3 is CASSPLGQGNSPLHF. The CDR3 nucleotides are TGCGCCAGCAGCCCTCTGGGACAGGGGAACTCACCCCTCCACTTT.

The rearrangement uses TRBV11-2 and TRBJ2-7; a possible D gene is TRBD1 (5 bases). The CDR3 extends over 16 amino acids. Germline V CDR1 and CDR2: SGHAT, FQNNGV. The ends were cut back, 5 bases at V and 6 bases at J, with 23 bases in the middle. The CDR3 nucleotides read TGTGCCAGCAGCCCTTACCCAGGGCGGCAGGATAGCGAGCAGTACTTC. Its protein product is CASSPYPGRQDSEQYF.

The CDR3 coding sequence is TGTGCCAGCAGACTCGATGGGCAGACCGGGGAGCTGTTTTTT. Translating gives CASRLDGQTGELFF. V usage is TRBV6-5 and J usage is TRBJ2-2; D is uncertain. This CDR3 comprises 14 residues. Germline V gene sequence: CDR1 MNHEY, CDR2 SVGAGI. V lost 6 bases and J 5 bases, leaving 13 bases between the germline ends.

The V and J genes are TRBV30 and TRBJ1-4; TRBD1 agrees at 9 bases. The CDR3 consists of 15 residues. Trimming removed 3 bases from V and 4 bases from J; junction bases left unmatched: 6. Per germline, CDR1 GTSNPN and CDR2 SVGIG (reference sequence). CDR3 protein: CAWRRPGQGNEKLFF. The CDR3, as DNA: TGTGCCTGGAGGAGGCCGGGACAGGGTAATGAAAAACTGTTTTTT.

This clone was seen once. The chain combines TRBV6-5 with TRBJ2-3; 8 bases are shared with TRBD2. Germline CDR1 reads MNHEY; CDR2 reads SVGAGI. The V and J ends lost 0 bases and 6 bases, in that order; junction bases with no gene match: 8. The CDR3 runs 16 residues. CDR3 in DNA: TGTGCCAGCAGTTACTCCTTCGGGGGGGCGCGGGATACGCAGTATTTT. This gives the protein CASSYSFGGARDTQYF.

This clone has only one observation. CDR3 nucleotide sequence: TGTGCCAGCAGACCCCTTGGGGGCTTCCTGGTGAGTGAGCAGTTCTTC. It encodes CASRPLGGFLVSEQFF. The chain employs TRBV2 and TRBJ2-1, with D possibly matching TRBD1 (6 bases). V was cut by 6 bases and J by 9 bases, with 24 bases left in between. Germline V lookup: CDR1 SNHLY, CDR2 FYNNEI. This CDR3 is built from 16 residues.